The clone carrying this TCR beta chain has a handful of counts. The entry originates in a study of cytomegalovirus exposure and HLA in healthy donors. In the PCR, 60 Vbeta and 13 Jbeta primers were used. Sequenced by immunoSEQ multiplex PCR; TCRdb stores in-frame clones only, minus some. The sample has roughly 260,000 clones, 84% seen once. Germline CDR1 is MDHEN and CDR2 is SYDVKM. J gave up 14 bases and V 9 bases, and 3 bases lay outside the gene matches. This CDR3 has 11 residues. The sequenced material came from PBMCs. This rearrangement joins TRBV28 to TRBJ2-3, with 15 bases identical to TRBD2. The origin of this receptor is a woman between 40 and 55 years old in good health and CMV-seropositive. The DNA of the CDR3 is TGTGCCAGTAGGACTAGCGGGAGGGTGTATTTT. Protein sequence: CASRTSGRVYF.